This T cell receptor beta chain appears in the sequencing data of a study of blood T cells in healthy people across ages. On the study more broadly: Template switching caught about one barcoded beta molecule for each two T cells.

This CDR3 has 16 residues. The authors ran a second PCR of about 6 to 12 cycles using a sample-barcoded 5' primer and a J-beta primer mix. Each sample provided no less than 2.5 million CDR3-containing paired-end reads. TCRdb fed the 5' RACE reads into MiXCR, producing one record per CDR3 protein. The data contain about 680,000 distinct CDR3 sequences, 45% to 50% of them singletons. Sequenced: blood. This TCR was recovered from a woman in her sixties or seventies in good health. The gene calls are TRBV21-1 and TRBJ2-2; the table's D gene call, TRBD2, was not cross checked with the DNA. TRBV21-1 is annotated as a pseudogene. The DNA for the CDR3 is TGTGCCAGCAGCAAAGTTGCTGGGACTAGCTATCGGGAGCTGTTTTTT. The encoded protein is CASSKVAGTSYRELFF.